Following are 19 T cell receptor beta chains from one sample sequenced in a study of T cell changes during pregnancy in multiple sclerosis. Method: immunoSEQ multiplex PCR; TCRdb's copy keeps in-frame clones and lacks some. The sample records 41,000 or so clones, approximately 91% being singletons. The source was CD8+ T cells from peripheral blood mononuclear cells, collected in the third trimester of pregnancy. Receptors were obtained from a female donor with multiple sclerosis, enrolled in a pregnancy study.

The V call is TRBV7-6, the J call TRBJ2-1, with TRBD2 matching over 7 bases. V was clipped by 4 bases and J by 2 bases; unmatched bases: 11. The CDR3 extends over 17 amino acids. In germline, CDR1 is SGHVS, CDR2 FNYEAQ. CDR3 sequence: CASSSPSGGSAYNEQFF. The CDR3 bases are TGTGCCAGCAGCTCTCCCTCCGGCGGGAGCGCCTACAATGAGCAGTTCTTC. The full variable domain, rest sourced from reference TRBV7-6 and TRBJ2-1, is GAGVSQSPRYKVTKRGQDVALRCDPISGHVSLYWYRQALGQGPEFLTYFNYEAQQDKSGLPNDRFSAERPEGSISTLTIQRTEQRDSAMYRCASSSPSGGSAYNEQFFGPGTRLTVL.

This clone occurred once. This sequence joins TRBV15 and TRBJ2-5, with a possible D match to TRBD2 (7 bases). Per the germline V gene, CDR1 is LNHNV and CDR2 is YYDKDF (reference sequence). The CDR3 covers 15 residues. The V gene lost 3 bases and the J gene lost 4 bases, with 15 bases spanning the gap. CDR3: CATSSQRGGGETQYF. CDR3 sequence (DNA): TGTGCCACCAGCAGTCAGCGAGGGGGGGGAGAGACCCAGTACTTC.

The CDR3 reads CASSLGFRDYGYTF. CDR3 DNA: TGTGCCAGCAGCTTAGGCTTCAGGGACTATGGCTACACCTTC. This chain links TRBV7-2 with TRBJ1-2; a weak D match, TRBD1 (5 bases). The CDR3 runs to 14 residues. Trimming cost V 1 base and J 3 bases, with 9 bases left between them. Germline V gene sequence: CDR1 SGHTA, CDR2 FQGNSA.

The CDR3 DNA reads TGTGCCAGCAGCCATAACAGACAGGCCCTACAAAGGGACGAGCAGTACTTC. Protein product: CASSHNRQALQRDEQYF. This chain uses TRBV7-9 with TRBJ2-7; D perhaps matches TRBD1 (6 bases). In germline, CDR1 is SEHNR, CDR2 FQNEAQ (reference sequence). The CDR3 runs to 17 residues. V was pared by 5 bases and J by 5 bases, with 25 bases between.

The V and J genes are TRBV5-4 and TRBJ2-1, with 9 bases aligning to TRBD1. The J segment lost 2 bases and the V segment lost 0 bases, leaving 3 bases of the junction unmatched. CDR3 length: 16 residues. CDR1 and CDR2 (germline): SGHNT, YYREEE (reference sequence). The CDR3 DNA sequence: TGTGCCAGCAGCTTGGGACAGGGGGTACCCTACAATGAGCAGTTCTTC. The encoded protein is CASSLGQGVPYNEQFF. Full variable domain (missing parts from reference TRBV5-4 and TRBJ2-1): ETGVTQSPTHLIKTRGQQVTLRCSSQSGHNTVSWYQQALGQGPQFIFQYYREEENGRGNFPPRFSGLQFPNYSSELNVNALELDDSALYLCASSLGQGVPYNEQFFGPGTRLTVL.

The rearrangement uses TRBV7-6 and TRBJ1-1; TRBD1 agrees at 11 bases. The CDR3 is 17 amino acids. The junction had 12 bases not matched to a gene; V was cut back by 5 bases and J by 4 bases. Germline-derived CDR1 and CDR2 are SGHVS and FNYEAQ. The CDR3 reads CASSPTGTGGPLTEAFF. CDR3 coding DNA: TGTGCCAGCAGCCCTACCGGGACAGGGGGACCTCTCACTGAAGCTTTCTTT.

CDR3 in DNA: TGTGCCAGCAGCTTAGTCCCCACAGGATTGGAGACTGAAGCTTTCTTT. It yields the protein CASSLVPTGLETEAFF. This chain uses TRBV11-2 with TRBJ1-1; D perhaps matches TRBD1 (5 bases). Germline V gene lookup returns CDR1 SGHAT and CDR2 FQNNGV. This CDR3 has 16 amino acids. Deletions cut 1 base from V and 5 bases from J, with 17 bases between.

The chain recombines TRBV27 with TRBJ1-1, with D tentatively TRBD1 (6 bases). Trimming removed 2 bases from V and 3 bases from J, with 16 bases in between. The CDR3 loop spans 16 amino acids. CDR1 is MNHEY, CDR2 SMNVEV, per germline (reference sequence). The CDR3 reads CASSLGGGAWDTEAFF. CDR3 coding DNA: TGTGCCAGCAGTTTAGGGGGGGGCGCTTGGGACACTGAAGCTTTCTTT.

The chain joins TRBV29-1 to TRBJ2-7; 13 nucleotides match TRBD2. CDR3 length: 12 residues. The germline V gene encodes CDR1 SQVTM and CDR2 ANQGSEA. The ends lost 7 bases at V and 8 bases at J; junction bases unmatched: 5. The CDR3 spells CSGIGTSGKQYF. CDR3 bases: TGCAGCGGCATCGGGACTAGCGGGAAGCAGTACTTC.

Written as DNA, the CDR3 is TGTGCCAGCAGCTCCCATGGGGCAGGCTATGGCTACACCTTC. This gives the protein CASSSHGAGYGYTF. The chain links TRBV7-9 to TRBJ1-2; a weak D match, TRBD1 (5 bases). Germline V gene sequence: CDR1 SEHNR, CDR2 FQNEAQ (reference sequence). This CDR3 spans 14 amino acids. Trimming cost V 4 bases and J 4 bases, with 13 bases left between them.

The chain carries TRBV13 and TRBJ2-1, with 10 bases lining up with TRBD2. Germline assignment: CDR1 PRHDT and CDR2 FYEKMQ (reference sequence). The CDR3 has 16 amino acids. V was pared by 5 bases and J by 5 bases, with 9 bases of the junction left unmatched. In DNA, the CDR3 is TGTGCCAGCAGCCTTACTAGCGGGATGGAGAACAATGAGCAGTTCTTC. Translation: CASSLTSGMENNEQFF.

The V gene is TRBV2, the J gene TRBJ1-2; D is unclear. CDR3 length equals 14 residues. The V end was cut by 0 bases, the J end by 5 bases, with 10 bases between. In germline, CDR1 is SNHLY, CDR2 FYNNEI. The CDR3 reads CASSEAGSQYGYTF. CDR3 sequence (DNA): TGTGCCAGCAGTGAAGCGGGCAGTCAGTATGGCTACACCTTC.

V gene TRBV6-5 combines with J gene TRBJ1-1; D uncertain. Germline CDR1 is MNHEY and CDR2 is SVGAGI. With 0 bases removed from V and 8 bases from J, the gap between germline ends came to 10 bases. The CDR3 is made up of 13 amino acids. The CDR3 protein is CASSYSTWEEAFF. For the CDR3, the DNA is TGTGCCAGCAGTTACTCGACGTGGGAGGAAGCTTTCTTT.

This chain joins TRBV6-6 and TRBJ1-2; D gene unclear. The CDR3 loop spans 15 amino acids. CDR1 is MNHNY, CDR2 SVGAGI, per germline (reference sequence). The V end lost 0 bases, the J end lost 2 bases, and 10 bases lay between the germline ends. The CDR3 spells CASSYSGSPNYGYTF. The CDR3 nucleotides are TGTGCCAGCAGTTACTCGGGCAGTCCCAACTATGGCTACACCTTC.

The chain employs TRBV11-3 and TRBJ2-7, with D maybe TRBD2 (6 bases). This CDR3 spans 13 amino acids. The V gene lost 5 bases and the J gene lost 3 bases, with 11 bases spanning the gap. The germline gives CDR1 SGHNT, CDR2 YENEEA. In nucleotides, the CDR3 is TGTGCCAGCAGCCCGGGAGTCAACTACGAGCAGTACTTC. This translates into CASSPGVNYEQYF.

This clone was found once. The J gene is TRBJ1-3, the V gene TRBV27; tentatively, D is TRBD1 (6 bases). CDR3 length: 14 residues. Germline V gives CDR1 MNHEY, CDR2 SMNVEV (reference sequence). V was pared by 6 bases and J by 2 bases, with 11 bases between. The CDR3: CASRKWGPGNTIYF. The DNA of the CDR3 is TGTGCCAGCAGGAAATGGGGGCCTGGAAACACCATATATTTT.

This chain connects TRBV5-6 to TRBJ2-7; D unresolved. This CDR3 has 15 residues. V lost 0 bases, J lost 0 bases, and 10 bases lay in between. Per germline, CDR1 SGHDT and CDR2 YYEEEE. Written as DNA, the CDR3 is TGTGCCAGCAGCTTGGACAGAGATAGCTCCTACGAGCAGTACTTC. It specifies CASSLDRDSSYEQYF.

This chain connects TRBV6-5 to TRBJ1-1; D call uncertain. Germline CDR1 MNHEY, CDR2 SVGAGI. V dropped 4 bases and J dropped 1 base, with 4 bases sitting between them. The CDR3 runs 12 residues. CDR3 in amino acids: CASSFRNTEAFF. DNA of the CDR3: TGTGCCAGCAGTTTTAGGAACACTGAAGCTTTCTTT.

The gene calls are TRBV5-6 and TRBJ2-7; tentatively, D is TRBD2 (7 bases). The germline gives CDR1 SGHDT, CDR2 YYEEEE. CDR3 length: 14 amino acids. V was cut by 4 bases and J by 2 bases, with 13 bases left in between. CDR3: CASSVGGATYEQYF. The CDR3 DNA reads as TGTGCCAGCAGCGTTGGGGGGGCAACCTACGAGCAGTACTTC. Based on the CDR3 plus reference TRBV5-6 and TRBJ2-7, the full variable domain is DAGVTQSPTHLIKTRGQQVTLRCSPKSGHDTVSWYQQALGQGPQFIFQYYEEEERQRGNFPDRFSGHQFPNYSSELNVNALLLGDSALYLCASSVGGATYEQYFGPGTRLTVT.